The 20 T cell receptor beta chains below all came from one sample that was sequenced in a study of metastatic and nonmetastatic thyroid tumors. TCRdb re-called the PCR reads via MiXCR. The sample shows about 19,000 clones, roughly 25% of them seen only once. Nobody among the patients had been given any treatment before thyroid surgery. The sample taken for sequencing was blood. The receptors were sampled from a male donor with papillary thyroid cancer or a benign thyroid nodule (not recorded which). Some clones in this sample may be carry-over from other donors' samples.

The chain couples TRBV5-1 to TRBJ2-6, with unresolved D. The CDR3 is made up of 15 amino acids. Germline CDR1 SGHRS, CDR2 YFSETQ. Trimming took off 2 bases at V and 1 base at J, with 7 bases between the two ends. The CDR3 sequence is CASSFLTSGANVLTF. The CDR3 DNA sequence: TGCGCCAGCAGCTTTTTGACATCTGGGGCCAACGTCCTGACTTTC.

The table lists this clone with a few counts. This chain connects TRBV6-2 or TRBV6-3 to TRBJ2-1, with D unclear. V lost 0 bases to trimming and J lost 6 bases, with 6 bases between them. Germline V lookup: CDR1 MNHEY, CDR2 SVGEGT. The CDR3 consists of 13 residues. The CDR3 DNA follows: TGTGCCAGCAGTTACTCGAGATCCAATGAGCAGTTCTTC. This codes for CASSYSRSNEQFF.

This clone has a handful of counts. This CDR3 reads CASSPYAGEAEQYF. The CDR3 DNA follows: TGTGCCAGCTCACCATATGCAGGGGAGGCCGAGCAGTACTTC. J is TRBJ2-7 and V is TRBV18; D possibly uses TRBD1 or TRBD2 (6 bases each). The CDR3 contains 14 residues. Germline CDR1 and CDR2: KGHSH and LQKENI. V gave up 2 bases and J gave up 6 bases, with 14 bases separating them.

This clone came up a few times. J is TRBJ2-7 and V is TRBV6-2 or TRBV6-3; maybe TRBD1 (6 bases). Trimming cost V 6 bases and J 5 bases, with 17 bases left between them. Germline CDR1 and CDR2: MNHEY and SVGEGT. The CDR3 contains 14 residues. As DNA, the CDR3 is TGTGCCAGCAGAGACCCACAGGGAATCGACGAGCAGTACTTC. This codes for CASRDPQGIDEQYF.

The sample holds many counts of this clone. Compared with germline, one end of the junction differs, possibly owing to a read error. The gene calls are TRBV12-3 or TRBV12-4 and TRBJ1-1, with D maybe TRBD1 (5 bases). The CDR3 is 14 amino acids. CDR3 bases: TGTGCCAGCAGCTTAGGGGCTCTGAACACTGAAGCTTTCTTT. Translation: CASSLGALNTEAFF.

V usage is TRBV18 and J usage is TRBJ1-4; D call uncertain. Germline V gives CDR1 KGHSH, CDR2 LQKENI. The CDR3 sequence is 14 residues long. Trimming shortened V by 3 bases and J by 2 bases, and 7 bases separated the two germline ends. The DNA for the CDR3 is TGTGCCAGCTCACCGGAAGGGACTAATGAAAAACTGTTTTTT. Its protein product is CASSPEGTNEKLFF.

This clone was seen a few times. The CDR3: CASSHQQGAWYGYTF. CDR3 sequence (DNA): TGTGCCAGCAGTCACCAACAGGGGGCATGGTATGGCTACACCTTC. The chain combines TRBV27 with TRBJ1-2, with 9 bases aligning to TRBD1. Trimming removed 5 bases from V and 5 bases from J; junction bases left unmatched: 9. The CDR3 consists of 15 residues. CDR1 is MNHEY and CDR2 is SMNVEV in the germline V gene (reference sequence).

This clone was picked up many times. The CDR3 reads CASSLAAGTGLSNEQFF. The DNA of the CDR3 is TGTGCCAGCAGCTTAGCCGCCGGGACAGGATTATCCAATGAGCAGTTCTTC. This sequence joins TRBV7-9 and TRBJ2-1, with 8 bases that match TRBD1. This CDR3 contains 17 residues. CDR1 SEHNR and CDR2 FQNEAQ come from the germline V gene (reference sequence). The ends lost 0 bases at V and 6 bases at J; junction bases unmatched: 10.

V gene TRBV5-1 combines with J gene TRBJ2-1, with 8 bases identical to TRBD2. The V gene's germline CDR1 is SGHRS and CDR2 YFSETQ. This CDR3 region has 14 residues. The ends lost 1 base at V and 10 bases at J; junction bases unmatched: 7. The CDR3 reads CASSLFSGVGEQFF. The CDR3 coding sequence is TGCGCCAGCAGCTTGTTTAGCGGGGTTGGGGAGCAGTTCTTC.

In this sample, this clone turned up many times. V usage is TRBV9 and J usage is TRBJ1-1; TRBD1 is a possible D gene (5 bases). Trimming left V 2 bases short and J 1 base short, with 9 bases between. This CDR3 has 14 residues. CDR1 SGDLS and CDR2 YYNGEE come from the germline V gene. The DNA for the CDR3 is TGTGCCAGCAGCGTGAGGGGCGAGAACACTGAAGCTTTCTTT. As protein: CASSVRGENTEAFF.

This clone was observed a few times. V gene TRBV27 combines with J gene TRBJ2-7; the D is unclear. The V end was cut by 5 bases, the J end by 6 bases, with 20 bases between. Per the germline V gene, CDR1 is MNHEY and CDR2 is SMNVEV (reference sequence). This CDR3 comprises 15 residues. This chain's CDR3 is CASSLLYNSGGEQYF. DNA of the CDR3: TGTGCCAGCAGTCTACTATATAACTCAGGCGGCGAGCAGTACTTC.

In this sample, this clone turned up many times. J is TRBJ1-1 and V is TRBV25-1; 7 nucleotides match TRBD1. This CDR3 comprises 14 residues. Germline trimming cut 4 bases from V and 1 base from J; bases unmatched to any gene: 3. CDR1 MGHDK and CDR2 SYGVNS come from the germline V gene. The CDR3 spells CASSATGSNTEAFF. CDR3 sequence (DNA): TGTGCCAGCAGTGCGACAGGGTCGAACACTGAAGCTTTCTTT.

V is TRBV6-1 and J is TRBJ1-2; a weak D match, TRBD1 (6 bases). The V end was cut by 4 bases, the J end by 5 bases, with 11 bases between. CDR3 length: 13 residues. The V gene's germline CDR1 is MNHNS and CDR2 SASEGT. The CDR3 DNA is TGTGCCAGCAGTGCGGGGGGACATTATGGCTACACCTTC. Its translation: CASSAGGHYGYTF.

The chain carries TRBV20-1 and TRBJ2-3, with 8 bases matching TRBD1. CDR3 length: 11 residues. V shed 7 bases, J shed 3 bases, and the junction held 0 bases outside the gene matches. Germline CDR1 DFQATT, CDR2 SNEGSKA (reference sequence). The CDR3 DNA is TGCAGTGGACAGGGGACAGATACGCAGTATTTT. It specifies CSGQGTDTQYF.

The rearrangement joins TRBV27 to TRBJ1-1, with TRBD1 as a possible D gene (6 bases). Germline-derived CDR1 and CDR2 are MNHEY and SMNVEV (reference sequence). Trimming removed 8 bases at V and 6 bases at J, with 19 bases between. CDR3 size: 14 residues. DNA for the CDR3: TGTGCCAGCCCCGGGGGGCGGGGTAACTCTGAAGCTTTCTTT. It is translated as CASPGGRGNSEAFF.

The V call is TRBV28, the J call TRBJ2-3; TRBD2 matches at 7 bases. The CDR3 has 16 amino acids. Germline V CDR1 and CDR2: MDHEN, SYDVKM. The V segment lost 5 bases and the J segment 1 base; nucleotides outside the gene matches: 9. CDR3 DNA sequence: TGTGCCAGCAGTCGCAACATCGGGAGGTGCACAGATACGCAGTATTTT. This codes for CASSRNIGRCTDTQYF.

This clone was observed many times. This sequence joins TRBV3-1 and TRBJ2-7, with D perhaps being TRBD1 or TRBD2 (5 bases each). Germline values: CDR1 LGHDT, CDR2 YNNKEL (reference sequence). This CDR3 region has 14 residues. Trimming took off 5 bases at V and 4 bases at J, with 15 bases between the two ends. In DNA, the CDR3 is TGTGCCAGCAGCAACCGGGACGGGAATTACGAGCAGTACTTC. It yields the protein CASSNRDGNYEQYF.

This clone was observed many times. The chain recombines TRBV9 with TRBJ2-2; D is possibly TRBD2 (6 bases). The CDR3 length is 15 residues. CDR1 and CDR2 from the germline V gene are SGDLS and YYNGEE. Trimming cost V 2 bases and J 6 bases, with 14 bases left between them. CDR3 residues: CASSVRSTGAGELFF. The CDR3 bases are TGTGCCAGCAGCGTTCGGTCAACGGGGGCCGGGGAGCTGTTTTTT.

To note about this clone: A junction boundary mismatches the germline segment, possibly from a read error. This sequence joins TRBV5-1 and TRBJ1-1, with a possible D match to TRBD1 (5 bases). Per germline, CDR1 SGHRS and CDR2 YFSETQ. The CDR3 contains 15 residues. CDR3 in DNA: TGCGCCAGCAGTTTGGGGCGAAGGATGAACACTGAAGCTTTCTTT. It is translated as CASSLGRRMNTEAFF.

The chain employs TRBV12-3 or TRBV12-4 and TRBJ1-2; a possible D gene is TRBD1 (6 bases). V gave up 3 bases and J gave up 4 bases, with 15 bases separating them. The CDR3 contains 15 residues. CDR3 in amino acids: CASSFPGAIPYGYTF. For the CDR3, the DNA is TGTGCCAGCAGTTTTCCGGGGGCGATCCCCTATGGCTACACCTTC.